Listed here are 8 T cell receptor beta chains from one sample, sequenced in a study of T cell responses to AZD1222 COVID-19 vaccine. Produced via immunoSEQ multiplex PCR; TCRdb's table is partial and in-frame only. The repertoire has about 150,000 clones, 88% of them found once; the top ten carry roughly 2.9%. Specimen: peripheral blood, collected on day 0 of AZD1222 vaccination. These receptors all stem from an adult in good health.

The gene calls are TRBV7-8 and TRBJ2-5; 7 nucleotides align to TRBD2. Germline CDR1 reads SGHVS; CDR2 reads FQNEAQ. V was pared by 2 bases and J by 5 bases, with 17 bases of the junction left unmatched. The CDR3 is made up of 18 amino acids. The CDR3 protein is CASSLSSRTRGGRETQYF. The CDR3 DNA reads TGTGCCAGCAGCTTATCATCTCGGACTAGAGGTGGACGGGAGACCCAGTACTTC.

V and J are TRBV6-6 and TRBJ1-5; D not resolved. From germline, CDR1 is MNHNY and CDR2 SVGAGI (reference sequence). V dropped 6 bases and J dropped 2 bases, with 5 bases sitting between them. This CDR3 region has 12 residues. The CDR3 loop reads CASRDGNQPQHF. As DNA, the CDR3 is TGTGCCAGCAGAGACGGCAATCAGCCCCAGCATTTT.

The DNA for the CDR3 is TGTGCCAGCAGTACCGGGACAGGGCATTATGGCTACACCTTC. It translates to CASSTGTGHYGYTF. The chain couples TRBV6-5 to TRBJ1-2, with TRBD1 identical over 9 bases. With 5 bases clipped from V and 5 bases from J, the junction kept 6 bases outside the gene matches. From germline, CDR1 is MNHEY and CDR2 SVGAGI. This CDR3 spans 14 amino acids.

The chain recombines TRBV7-3 with TRBJ2-1; D is unclear. The germline gives CDR1 SGHTA, CDR2 FQGTGA. The CDR3 is 12 amino acids. Deletions cut 4 bases from V and 9 bases from J, with 10 bases between. CDR3 bases: TGTGCCAGCAGCTCCGGTAGGTCTGAGCAGTTCTTC. This sequence encodes CASSSGRSEQFF.

The chain employs TRBV2 and TRBJ1-2; possible D gene TRBD1, 6 bases. The V gene's germline CDR1 is SNHLY and CDR2 FYNNEI. CDR3 length: 13 amino acids. The V end lost 4 bases, the J end lost 6 bases, and 12 bases lay between the germline ends. CDR3 sequence reads: CASSVTGWDGYTF. The CDR3 region has the DNA TGTGCCAGCAGTGTAACAGGGTGGGATGGCTACACCTTC.

The count of this clone is one. This rearrangement joins TRBV25-1 to TRBJ2-7; 9 bases fit TRBD2. V shed 8 bases, J shed 2 bases, and the junction held 4 bases outside the gene matches. CDR1 is MGHDK, CDR2 SYGVNS, per germline. The CDR3 has 13 residues. CDR3 nucleotides: TGTGCCAGCGCCAGCGGGGGGACCTACGAGCAGTACTTC. Its protein is CASASGGTYEQYF.

CDR3 DNA: TGTGCCAGCAGCTCGCCTACCCGGGGAGGAGGCTACACCTTC. Translated: CASSSPTRGGGYTF. This chain joins TRBV27 and TRBJ1-2; the D is unclear. The V end was cut by 6 bases, the J end by 8 bases, with 19 bases between. From germline, CDR1 is MNHEY and CDR2 SMNVEV (reference sequence). The CDR3 length is 14 residues.

This sequence joins TRBV19 and TRBJ1-5; 9 bases line up with TRBD1. Germline lookup yields CDR1 LNHDA and CDR2 SQIVND (reference sequence). Trimming took 9 bases from V and 3 from J; bases not matched to a gene: 12. This CDR3 is built from 16 residues. CDR3 DNA sequence: TGTGCCAGCATTAACCGGGACAGGGTTCACAATCAGCCCCAGCATTTT. Translated: CASINRDRVHNQPQHF.